These T cell receptor beta chains were read from a single sample in a study of monozygotic twins with cystic fibrosis. The data were produced by immunoSEQ multiplex PCR, yet TCRdb's version contains in-frame clones alone and is incomplete. The sample consists of 30,000 or so clones, more than 85% of them appearing once. Sequenced input: blood. These receptors originate from a girl aged 2 to 9 with cystic fibrosis. CDR3s leave out the opening cysteine and the closing phenylalanine or tryptophan. Each record gives: clone size, V gene, CDR3 length, J gene, CDR3 protein. Rows give clone size only sometimes, using once, few, many, or a class for an expanded clone.

abundance: NA
v_gene: TRBV4-2
len: 14
j_gene: TRBJ2-1
CDR3aa: ASSPASGRAINEQF

abundance: NA
v_gene: TRBV30
len: 11
j_gene: TRBJ1-1
CDR3aa: ATAWESGTEAF

abundance: NA
v_gene: TRBV5-6
len: 10
j_gene: TRBJ2-7
CDR3aa: ASSDRIYEQY

abundance: NA
v_gene: TRBV28
len: 14
j_gene: TRBJ2-6
CDR3aa: ASSPLDITGANVLT

abundance: NA
v_gene: TRBV6-5
len: 12
j_gene: TRBJ1-1
CDR3aa: ASSRMGMNTEAF

abundance: NA
v_gene: TRBV18
len: 12
j_gene: TRBJ1-1
CDR3aa: ASSPRGLAPEAF

abundance: NA
v_gene: TRBV30
len: 10
j_gene: TRBJ2-1
CDR3aa: AWSAASSEQF

abundance: NA
v_gene: TRBV30
len: 13
j_gene: TRBJ2-7
CDR3aa: AWSVGLAGLYEQY

abundance: NA
v_gene: TRBV6-1
len: 11
j_gene: TRBJ2-3
CDR3aa: ASSERSGDTQY

abundance: NA
v_gene: TRBV7-2
len: 11
j_gene: TRBJ1-2
CDR3aa: ASSLDRDYGYT

abundance: NA
v_gene: TRBV19
len: 15
j_gene: TRBJ2-1
CDR3aa: ASSIGSGGLTYNEQF

abundance: once
v_gene: TRBV6-5
len: 12
j_gene: TRBJ1-6
CDR3aa: ASRIQRQDSPLH

abundance: NA
v_gene: TRBV7-2
len: 13
j_gene: TRBJ1-2
CDR3aa: ASSFFGLGLFGYT

abundance: NA
v_gene: TRBV6-5
len: 13
j_gene: TRBJ2-6
CDR3aa: ASRKGVEGANVLT

abundance: once
v_gene: TRBV19
len: 11
j_gene: TRBJ1-5
CDR3aa: ASSRSRGQPQH

abundance: NA
v_gene: TRBV10-3
len: 13
j_gene: TRBJ1-3
CDR3aa: AITPGGLPGNTIY

abundance: NA
v_gene: TRBV11-1
len: 9
j_gene: TRBJ2-1
CDR3aa: ASSLWREQF

abundance: few
v_gene: TRBV10-3
len: 11
j_gene: TRBJ2-7
CDR3aa: ATLSFSSYEQY

abundance: NA
v_gene: TRBV6-4
len: 11
j_gene: TRBJ2-1
CDR3aa: ASSDRDYNEQF

abundance: NA
v_gene: TRBV28
len: 13
j_gene: TRBJ2-7
CDR3aa: ASSSGTGGMYEQY

abundance: NA
v_gene: TRBV7-7
len: 13
j_gene: TRBJ2-2
CDR3aa: ASSLSGPYTGELF

abundance: NA
v_gene: TRBV30
len: 11
j_gene: TRBJ1-2
CDR3aa: AWSVIGGGPYT

abundance: NA
v_gene: TRBV10-3
len: 14
j_gene: TRBJ1-5
CDR3aa: AIADAVVGYNQPQH

abundance: NA
v_gene: TRBV10-3
len: 15
j_gene: TRBJ2-7
CDR3aa: AISVTGTGGGGDEQY

abundance: NA
v_gene: TRBV7-8
len: 11
j_gene: TRBJ1-6
CDR3aa: ASTSGGRSPLH

abundance: NA
v_gene: TRBV15
len: 15
j_gene: TRBJ1-4
CDR3aa: ATSRDFWGRGGEKLF

abundance: NA
v_gene: TRBV9
len: 14
j_gene: TRBJ2-3
CDR3aa: ASSVGSGEFTDTQY

abundance: NA
v_gene: TRBV5-6
len: 12
j_gene: TRBJ2-7
CDR3aa: ASSLWVDSYEQY

abundance: NA
v_gene: TRBV5-1
len: 11
j_gene: TRBJ2-5
CDR3aa: ASSVSGGETQY

abundance: NA
v_gene: TRBV18
len: 10
j_gene: TRBJ2-1
CDR3aa: ASSPPREGQF

abundance: once
v_gene: TRBV5-1
len: 12
j_gene: TRBJ1-1
CDR3aa: ASSLTGWATEAF